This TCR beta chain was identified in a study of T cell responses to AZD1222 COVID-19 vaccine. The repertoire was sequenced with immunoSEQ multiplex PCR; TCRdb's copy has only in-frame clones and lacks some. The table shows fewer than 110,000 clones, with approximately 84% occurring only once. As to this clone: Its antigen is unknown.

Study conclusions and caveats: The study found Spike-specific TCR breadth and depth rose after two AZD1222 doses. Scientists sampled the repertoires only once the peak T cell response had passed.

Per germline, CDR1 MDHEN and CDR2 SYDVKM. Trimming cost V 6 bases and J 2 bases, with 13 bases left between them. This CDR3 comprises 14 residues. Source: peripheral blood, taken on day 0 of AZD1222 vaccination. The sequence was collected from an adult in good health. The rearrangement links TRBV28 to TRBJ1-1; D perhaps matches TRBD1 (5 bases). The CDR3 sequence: CASSPGRTNTEAFF. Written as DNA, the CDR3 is TGTGCCAGCAGCCCAGGGCGGACTAACACTGAAGCTTTCTTT.